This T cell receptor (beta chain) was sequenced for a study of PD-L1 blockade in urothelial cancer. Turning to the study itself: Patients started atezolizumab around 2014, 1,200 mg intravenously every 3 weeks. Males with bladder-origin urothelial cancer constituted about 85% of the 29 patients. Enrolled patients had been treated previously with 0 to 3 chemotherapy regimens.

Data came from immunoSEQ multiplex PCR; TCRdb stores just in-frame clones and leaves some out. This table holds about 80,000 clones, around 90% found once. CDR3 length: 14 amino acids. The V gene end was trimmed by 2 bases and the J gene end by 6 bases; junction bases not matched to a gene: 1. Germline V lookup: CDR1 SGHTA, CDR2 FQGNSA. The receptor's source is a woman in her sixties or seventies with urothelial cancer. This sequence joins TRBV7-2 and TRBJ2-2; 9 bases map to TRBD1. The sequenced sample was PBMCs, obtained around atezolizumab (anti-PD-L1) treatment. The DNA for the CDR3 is TGTGCCAGCAGCTTAAGACAGGGGGCCGGGGAGCTGTTTTTT. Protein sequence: CASSLRQGAGELFF.